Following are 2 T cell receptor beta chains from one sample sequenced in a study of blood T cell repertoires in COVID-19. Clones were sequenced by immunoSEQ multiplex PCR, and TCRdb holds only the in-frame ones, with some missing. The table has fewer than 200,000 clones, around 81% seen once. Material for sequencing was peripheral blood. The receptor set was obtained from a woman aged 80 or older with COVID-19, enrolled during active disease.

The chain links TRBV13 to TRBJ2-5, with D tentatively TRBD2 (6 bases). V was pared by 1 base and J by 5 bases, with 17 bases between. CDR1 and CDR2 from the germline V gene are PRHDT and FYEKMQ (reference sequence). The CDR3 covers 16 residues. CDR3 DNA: TGTGCCAGCAGCTTAGATACCGGGGGTCCCGGGGAGACCCAGTACTTC. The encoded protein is CASSLDTGGPGETQYF.

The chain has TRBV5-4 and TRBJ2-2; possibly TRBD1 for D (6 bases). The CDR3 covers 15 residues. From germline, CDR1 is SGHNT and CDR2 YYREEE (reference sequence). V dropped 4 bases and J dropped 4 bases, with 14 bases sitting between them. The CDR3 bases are TGTGCCAGCAGCCCCGCAGGGGCCTCCACCGGGGAGCTGTTTTTT. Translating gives CASSPAGASTGELFF.